What follows are 17 T cell receptor beta chains derived from one specimen sequenced in a study of post-analysis software for immune sequencing data. The library was made from cDNA and included unique molecular identifiers. TCRdb re-called the PCR reads with MiXCR, one entry per CDR3 protein. Of under 900,000 distinct CDR3 sequences in the sample, roughly half are singletons; the top ten hold 4.6%. Antigens of these TCRs are unknown. Study-level findings and limits: The study found TRBV5-6, TRBV5-1 and TRBV20-1 among about 5 TRBV segments more frequent in patients than controls.

Sequencing used blood. These receptors all come from a girl under 18 with multiple sclerosis.

The chain recombines TRBV9 with TRBJ1-1; the match to TRBD1 covers 8 bases. CDR1 is SGDLS and CDR2 is YYNGEE in the germline V gene. J was trimmed by 5 bases and V by 4 bases; bases with no gene match: 10. The CDR3 spans 15 residues. CDR3 residues: CASSSQTGVPTEAFF. DNA for the CDR3: TGTGCCAGCAGCTCACAGACAGGGGTACCAACTGAAGCTTTCTTT.

The chain joins TRBV7-6 to TRBJ1-2; perhaps TRBD1 as D (5 bases). The CDR3 is 14 amino acids. Trimming shortened V by 1 base and J by 8 bases, and 14 bases separated the two germline ends. Germline V lookup: CDR1 SGHVS, CDR2 FNYEAQ. The CDR3 nucleotides are TGTGCCAGCAGCTTAGACGCGGGGCTCGGGGGCTACACCTTC. As protein: CASSLDAGLGGYTF. The full variable domain, with the rest looked up from reference TRBV7-6 and TRBJ1-2, is GAGVSQSPRYKVTKRGQDVALRCDPISGHVSLYWYRQALGQGPEFLTYFNYEAQQDKSGLPNDRFSAERPEGSISTLTIQRTEQRDSAMYRCASSLDAGLGGYTFGSGTRLTVV.

This chain connects TRBV7-9 to TRBJ1-4; no clear D. Germline lookup yields CDR1 SEHNR and CDR2 FQNEAQ (reference sequence). This CDR3 has 13 amino acids. V dropped 5 bases and J dropped 5 bases, with 9 bases sitting between them. CDR3 residues: CASSDRLNEKLFF. The CDR3 DNA reads as TGTGCCAGCAGCGACCGGCTAAATGAAAAACTGTTTTTT.

The table lists this clonotype with a few counts. V gene TRBV29-1 combines with J gene TRBJ2-7; D is uncertain. The germline CDR1 and CDR2 sequences are SQVTM and ANQGSEA. The CDR3 contains 12 residues. V was cut by 7 bases and J by 4 bases, with 14 bases left in between. The CDR3 spells CSATVSGYEQYF. The CDR3 nucleotides are TGCAGCGCCACGGTCTCTGGGTACGAGCAGTACTTC.

This clonotype was counted between two and nine times. The chain is built from TRBV29-1 and TRBJ2-3; no clear D. Trimming shortened V by 7 bases and J by 8 bases, and 25 bases separated the two germline ends. The CDR3 is 15 residues long. CDR1 and CDR2 from the germline V gene are SQVTM and ANQGSEA. The CDR3 bases are TGCAGCGCCGAGGCACTAAATCCAAGGATCGGTACGCAGTATTTT. Its protein product is CSAEALNPRIGTQYF.

This clonotype was observed a handful of times. V and J are TRBV20-1 and TRBJ2-1; D unclear. Germline CDR1 and CDR2: DFQATT and SNEGSKA (reference sequence). V was cut by 1 base and J by 4 bases, with 8 bases left in between. The CDR3 totals 13 residues. DNA of the CDR3: TGCAGTGCTAGAGTGGACCTTTACAATGAGCAGTTCTTC. It yields the protein CSARVDLYNEQFF.

The chain uses TRBV4-2 and TRBJ1-2; 8 bases match TRBD1. Germline values: CDR1 LGHNA, CDR2 YNFKEQ. The V gene end was trimmed by 1 base and the J gene end by 9 bases; junction bases not matched to a gene: 16. CDR3 length: 17 amino acids. CDR3 in DNA: TGTGCCAGCAGCCAAGGGAACGGACAGGGCCGCGGGTCGCGCTACACCTTC. Residues: CASSQGNGQGRGSRYTF.

The chain carries TRBV5-1 and TRBJ2-7; D may be TRBD2 (5 bases). Trimming stripped 6 bases from V and 0 bases from J, with 16 bases between. The germline V gene has CDR1 SGHRS and CDR2 YFSETQ. This CDR3 is built from 15 residues. The CDR3 DNA is TGCGCCAGCACCCCTGCTGAGGGCCTCTCCTACGAGCAGTACTTC. Translated: CASTPAEGLSYEQYF.

The chain employs TRBV12-3 or TRBV12-4 and TRBJ2-5; 8 positions match TRBD2. V lost 7 bases and J lost 0; bases outside the gene matches: 7. This CDR3 has 15 amino acids. As DNA, the CDR3 is TGTGCCAGCACCCTTAGCGGGGCCTACCAAGAGACCCAGTACTTC. It specifies CASTLSGAYQETQYF.

This clonotype appeared many times. The chain is built from TRBV20-1 and TRBJ2-1, with 9 bases fitting TRBD2. V trimming: 3 bases; J trimming: 5 bases; junction bases outside the gene matches: 14. There are 17 residues in the CDR3. Germline CDR1 and CDR2: DFQATT and SNEGSKA (reference sequence). CDR3 residues: CSASTMARVAGDNEQFF. In DNA form, the CDR3 reads TGCAGTGCTAGTACGATGGCTCGGGTAGCGGGGGACAATGAGCAGTTCTTC.

Only one count was recorded for this clonotype. This rearrangement joins TRBV9 to TRBJ2-3; D is ambiguous. Trimming removed 3 bases from V and 5 bases from J, with 10 bases in between. CDR3 length equals 13 residues. The germline V gene encodes CDR1 SGDLS and CDR2 YYNGEE. In DNA, the CDR3 is TGTGCCAGCAGCGGAGCCCTAGGAGATACGCAGTATTTT. Translating gives CASSGALGDTQYF.

This chain joins TRBV5-1 and TRBJ2-1; 10 bases map to TRBD2. This CDR3 region has 14 residues. Germline CDR1 SGHRS, CDR2 YFSETQ. With V trimmed by 4 bases and J by 5 bases, 3 bases remained unmatched. This CDR3 is CASSKAGGNNEQFF. The DNA of the CDR3 is TGCGCCAGCAGCAAAGCGGGAGGGAACAATGAGCAGTTCTTC.

This chain connects TRBV27 to TRBJ2-5, with 12 bases matching TRBD2. The end of the DNA is better explained by TRBJ2-7, so the J call may be wrong. Germline values: CDR1 MNHEY, CDR2 SMNVEV (reference sequence). The CDR3 runs 15 residues. CDR3 nucleotides: TGTGCCAGTAACCGACTAGCGGGAGTAAAAAGCGAGCAGTACTTC. Protein sequence: CASNRLAGVKSEQYF.

This clonotype was seen a few times. This CDR3 reads CASNDPRRGEPTIEQFF. CDR3 DNA: TGCGCCAGCAACGATCCCAGGAGGGGGGAACCTACAATTGAGCAGTTCTTC. This sequence joins TRBV5-1 and TRBJ2-1; D possibly matches TRBD1 or TRBD2 (6 bases each). The CDR3 contains 17 residues. The germline V and J ends were trimmed by 6 bases and 9 bases, with 28 bases remaining between them. From germline, CDR1 is SGHRS and CDR2 YFSETQ.

The chain joins TRBV15 to TRBJ1-1; D may be TRBD1 (6 bases). Germline CDR1 LNHNV, CDR2 YYDKDF (reference sequence). V was trimmed by 0 bases and J by 4 bases, leaving 9 bases between them. The CDR3 loop spans 14 amino acids. CDR3 coding DNA: TGTGCCACCAGCAGAGATCAGGGGAGCACTGAAGCTTTCTTT. Translation: CATSRDQGSTEAFF.

This clonotype has more than one count but fewer than ten. The J gene is TRBJ2-5, the V gene TRBV11-1; a weak D match, TRBD2 (6 bases). V lost 4 bases and J 9 bases, leaving 9 bases between the germline ends. In germline, CDR1 is SGHAT, CDR2 FQDESV (reference sequence). This CDR3 contains 11 residues. The CDR3, as DNA: TGTGCCAGCAGCTGGGGGGAGTCCCAGTACTTC. Amino acid sequence: CASSWGESQYF.

This sequence joins TRBV20-1 and TRBJ2-4; D gene unclear. Trimming left V 3 bases short and J 7 bases short, with 13 bases between. The germline V gene has CDR1 DFQATT and CDR2 SNEGSKA (reference sequence). The CDR3 contains 13 residues. The DNA of the CDR3 is TGCAGTGCTAGTAGGCTAACGGAGAACATTCAGTACTTC. Translation: CSASRLTENIQYF.